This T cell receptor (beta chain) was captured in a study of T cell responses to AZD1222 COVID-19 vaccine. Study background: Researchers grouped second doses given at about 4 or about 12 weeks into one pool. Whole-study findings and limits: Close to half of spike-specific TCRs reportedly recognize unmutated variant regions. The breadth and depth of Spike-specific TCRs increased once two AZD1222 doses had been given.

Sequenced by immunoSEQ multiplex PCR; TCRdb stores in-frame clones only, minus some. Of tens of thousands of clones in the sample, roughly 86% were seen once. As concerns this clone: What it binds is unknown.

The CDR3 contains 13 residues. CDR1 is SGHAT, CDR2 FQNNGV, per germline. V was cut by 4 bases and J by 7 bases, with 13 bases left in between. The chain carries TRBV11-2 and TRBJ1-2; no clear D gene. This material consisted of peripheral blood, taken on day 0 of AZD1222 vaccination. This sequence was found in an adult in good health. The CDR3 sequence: CASSSPQRIGYTF. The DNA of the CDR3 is TGTGCCAGCAGCTCGCCCCAAAGGATTGGCTACACCTTC.